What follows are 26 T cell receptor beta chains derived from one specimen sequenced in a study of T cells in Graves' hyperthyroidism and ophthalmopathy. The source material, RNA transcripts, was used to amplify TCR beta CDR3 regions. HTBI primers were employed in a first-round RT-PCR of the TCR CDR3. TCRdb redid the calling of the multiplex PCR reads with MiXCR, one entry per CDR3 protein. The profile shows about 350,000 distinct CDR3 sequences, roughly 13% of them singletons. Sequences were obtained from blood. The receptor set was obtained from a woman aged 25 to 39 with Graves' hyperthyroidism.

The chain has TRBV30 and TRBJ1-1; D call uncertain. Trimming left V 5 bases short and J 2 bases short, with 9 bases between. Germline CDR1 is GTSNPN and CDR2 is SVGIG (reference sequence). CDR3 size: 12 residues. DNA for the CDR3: TGTGCCTGGGACATGGACAACACTGAAGCTTTCTTT. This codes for CAWDMDNTEAFF. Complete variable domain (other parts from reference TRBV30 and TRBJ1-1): SQTIHQWPATLVQPVGSPLSLECTVEGTSNPNLYWYRQAAGRGLQLLFYSVGIGQISSEVPQNLSASRPQDRQFILSSKKLLLSDSGFYLCAWDMDNTEAFFGQGTRLTVV.

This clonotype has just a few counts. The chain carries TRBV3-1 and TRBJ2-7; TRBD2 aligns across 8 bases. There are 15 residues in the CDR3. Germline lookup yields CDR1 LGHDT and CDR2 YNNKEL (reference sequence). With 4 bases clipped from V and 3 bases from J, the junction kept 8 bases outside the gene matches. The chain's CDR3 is CASSPGLAGLYEQYF. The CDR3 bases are TGTGCCAGCAGCCCGGGGTTAGCGGGGCTCTACGAGCAGTACTTC.

The CDR3 region is CASSQGGPDTQYF. CDR3 in DNA: TGTGCCAGCAGCCAAGGAGGACCAGATACGCAGTATTTT. The chain recombines TRBV11-1 with TRBJ2-3; D may be TRBD2 (5 bases). V was pared by 5 bases and J by 4 bases, with 10 bases between. Germline V CDR1 and CDR2: SGHAT, FQDESV (reference sequence). There are 13 residues in the CDR3.

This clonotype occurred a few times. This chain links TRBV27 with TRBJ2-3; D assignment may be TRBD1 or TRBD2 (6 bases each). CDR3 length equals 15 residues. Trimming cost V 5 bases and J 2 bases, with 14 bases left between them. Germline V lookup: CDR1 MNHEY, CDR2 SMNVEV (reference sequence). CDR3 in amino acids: CASSVGGLVTDTQYF. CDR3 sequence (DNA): TGTGCCAGCAGTGTAGGGGGGTTGGTCACAGATACGCAGTATTTT.

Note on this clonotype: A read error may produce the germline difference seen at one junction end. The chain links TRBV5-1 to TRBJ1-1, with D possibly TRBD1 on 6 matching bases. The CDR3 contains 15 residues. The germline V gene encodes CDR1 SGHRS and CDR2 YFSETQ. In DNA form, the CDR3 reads TGCGCCAGCAGCTTGGGCGACAGGCTGAACACTGAAGCTCTCTTT. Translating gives CASSLGDRLNTEALF.

CDR3 region: CASSQGSGHPETQYF. The CDR3 bases are TGCGCCAGCAGCCAGGGGTCAGGGCACCCAGAGACCCAGTACTTC. V and J are TRBV4-1 and TRBJ2-5; D perhaps matches TRBD1 (5 bases). CDR1 is MGHRA and CDR2 is YSYEKL in the germline V gene. The CDR3 runs 15 residues. The germline V and J ends were trimmed by 3 bases and 4 bases, with 15 bases remaining between them.

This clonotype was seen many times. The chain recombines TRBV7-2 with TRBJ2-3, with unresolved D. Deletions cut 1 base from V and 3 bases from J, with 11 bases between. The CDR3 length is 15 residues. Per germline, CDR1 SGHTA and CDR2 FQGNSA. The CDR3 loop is CASSLGVVGTDTQYF. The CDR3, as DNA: TGTGCCAGCAGCTTAGGGGTAGTTGGTACAGATACGCAGTATTTT.

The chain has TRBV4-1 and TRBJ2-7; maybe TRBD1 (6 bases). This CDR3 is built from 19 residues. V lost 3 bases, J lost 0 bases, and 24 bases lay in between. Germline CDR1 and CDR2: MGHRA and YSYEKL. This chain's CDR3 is CASSQDSDRGTGSSYEQYF. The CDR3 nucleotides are TGCGCCAGCAGCCAGGACTCAGATAGGGGGACGGGGAGCTCCTACGAGCAGTACTTC.

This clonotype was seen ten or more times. The CDR3 region is CSATGLAENEQFF. As DNA, the CDR3 is TGCAGTGCTACTGGACTAGCGGAGAATGAGCAGTTCTTC. The chain joins TRBV20-1 to TRBJ2-1; TRBD2 aligns across 10 bases. The CDR3 is made up of 13 amino acids. Germline V lookup: CDR1 DFQATT, CDR2 SNEGSKA (reference sequence). The J segment lost 7 bases and the V segment lost 4 bases, leaving 4 bases of the junction unmatched.

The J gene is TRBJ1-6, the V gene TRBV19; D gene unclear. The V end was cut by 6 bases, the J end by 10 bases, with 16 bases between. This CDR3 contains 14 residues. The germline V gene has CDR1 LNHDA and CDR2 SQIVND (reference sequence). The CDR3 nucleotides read TGTGCCAGTAGCCCTAGCCATTCGGGCTCACCCCTCCACTTT. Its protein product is CASSPSHSGSPLHF.

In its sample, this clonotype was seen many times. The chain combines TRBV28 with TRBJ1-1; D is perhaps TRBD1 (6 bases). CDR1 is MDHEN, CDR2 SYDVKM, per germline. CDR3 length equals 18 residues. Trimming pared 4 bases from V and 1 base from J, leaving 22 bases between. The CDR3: CASSYRGMWGAQNTEAFF. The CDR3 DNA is TGTGCCAGCAGTTATCGGGGGATGTGGGGGGCGCAGAACACTGAAGCTTTCTTT.

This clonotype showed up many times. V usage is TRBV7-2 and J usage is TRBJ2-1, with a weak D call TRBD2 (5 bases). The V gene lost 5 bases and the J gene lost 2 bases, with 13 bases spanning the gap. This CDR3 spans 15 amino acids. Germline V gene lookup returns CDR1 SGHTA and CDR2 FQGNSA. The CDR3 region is CASSERKAPYNEQFF. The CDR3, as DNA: TGTGCCAGCAGCGAGCGGAAGGCCCCCTACAATGAGCAGTTCTTC.

The CDR3 nucleotides read TGTGCCAGCAGTTGGGGGGGCGGGGGATTGAACACTGAAGCTTTCTTT. This gives the protein CASSWGGGGLNTEAFF. The chain joins TRBV12-3 or TRBV12-4 to TRBJ1-1; tentatively, D is TRBD1 (6 bases). The CDR3 covers 16 residues. Trimming pared 4 bases from V and 0 bases from J, leaving 15 bases between.

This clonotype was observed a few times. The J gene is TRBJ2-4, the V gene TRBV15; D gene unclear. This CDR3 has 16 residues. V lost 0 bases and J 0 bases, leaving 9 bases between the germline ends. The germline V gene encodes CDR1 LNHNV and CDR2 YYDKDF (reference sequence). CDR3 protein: CATSRDTAGAKNIQYF. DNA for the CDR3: TGTGCCACCAGCAGAGATACGGCTGGAGCCAAAAACATTCAGTACTTC.

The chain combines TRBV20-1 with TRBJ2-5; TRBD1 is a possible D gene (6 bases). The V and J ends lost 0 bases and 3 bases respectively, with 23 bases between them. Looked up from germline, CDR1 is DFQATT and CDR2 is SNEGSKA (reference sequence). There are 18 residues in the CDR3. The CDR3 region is CSAREGRGVGVFEETQYF. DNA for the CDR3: TGCAGTGCTAGAGAGGGCAGGGGCGTCGGGGTCTTCGAAGAGACCCAGTACTTC.

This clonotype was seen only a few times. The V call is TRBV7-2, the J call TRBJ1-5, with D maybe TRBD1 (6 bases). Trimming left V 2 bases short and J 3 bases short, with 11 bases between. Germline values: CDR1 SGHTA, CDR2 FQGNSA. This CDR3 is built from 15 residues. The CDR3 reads CASSLSGQHNQPQHF. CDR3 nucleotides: TGTGCCAGCAGCTTATCTGGACAGCACAATCAGCCCCAGCATTTT.

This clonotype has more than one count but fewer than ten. This CDR3 is CSARDRESPYEQYF. CDR3 DNA: TGCAGTGCTAGAGATCGGGAGAGCCCCTACGAGCAGTACTTC. The J gene is TRBJ2-7, the V gene TRBV20-1, with a tentative D call TRBD2 (6 bases). Germline V gives CDR1 DFQATT, CDR2 SNEGSKA (reference sequence). Trimming shortened V by 0 bases and J by 2 bases, and 11 bases separated the two germline ends. CDR3 size: 14 residues.

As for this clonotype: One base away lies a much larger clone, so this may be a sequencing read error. The CDR3 bases are TGTGCCAGCAGTTCCCTACACCTTACGAAATACTCCTACGGGCAGTACTTC. This sequence encodes CASSSLHLTKYSYGQYF. The chain carries TRBV28 and TRBJ2-7; D gene unclear. Germline V gene data show CDR1 as MDHEN and CDR2 as SYDVKM. This CDR3 is 17 amino acids long. The full variable domain, completed using reference TRBV28 and TRBJ2-7, is DVKVTQSSRYLVKRTGEKVFLECVQDMDHENMFWYRQDPGLGLRLIYFSYDVKMKEKGDIPEGYSVSREKKERFSLILESASTNQTSMYLCASSSLHLTKYSYGQYFGPGTRLTVT.

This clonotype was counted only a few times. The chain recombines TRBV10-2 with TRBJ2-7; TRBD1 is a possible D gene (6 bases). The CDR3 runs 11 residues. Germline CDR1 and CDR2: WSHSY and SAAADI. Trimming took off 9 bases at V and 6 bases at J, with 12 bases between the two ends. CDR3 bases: TGCGCCAGTATACAGGGTAGCGAGCAGTACTTC. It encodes CASIQGSEQYF.

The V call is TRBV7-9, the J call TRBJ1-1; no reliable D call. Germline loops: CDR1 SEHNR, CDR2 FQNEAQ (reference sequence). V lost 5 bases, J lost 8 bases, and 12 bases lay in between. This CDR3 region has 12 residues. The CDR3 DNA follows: TGTGCCAGCAGCCGCCTGATTGGGGAAGCTTTCTTT. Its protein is CASSRLIGEAFF.

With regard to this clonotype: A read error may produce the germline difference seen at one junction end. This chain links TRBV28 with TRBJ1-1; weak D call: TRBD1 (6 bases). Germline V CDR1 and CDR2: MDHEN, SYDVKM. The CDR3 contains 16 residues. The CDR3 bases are TGTGTCAGCAGATTGAGGGGGGGGAGAGGGAACACTGAAGCTTTCTTT. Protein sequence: CVSRLRGGRGNTEAFF.

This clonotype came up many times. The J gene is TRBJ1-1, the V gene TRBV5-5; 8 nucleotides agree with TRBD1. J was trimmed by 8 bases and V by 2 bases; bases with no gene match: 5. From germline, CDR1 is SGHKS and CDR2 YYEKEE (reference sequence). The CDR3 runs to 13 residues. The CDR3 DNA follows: TGTGCCAGCAGCTTCGTAACAGGGGGAGAAGCTTTCTTT. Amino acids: CASSFVTGGEAFF.

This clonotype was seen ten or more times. CDR3 in amino acids: CASSLAAGSPEGYTF. DNA for the CDR3: TGTGCCAGCAGCTTGGCTGCAGGGAGTCCGGAAGGCTACACCTTC. The chain recombines TRBV7-2 with TRBJ1-2; the D gene is possibly TRBD1 (5 bases). Trimming pared 3 bases from V and 8 bases from J, leaving 19 bases between. The CDR3 is 15 amino acids. From germline, CDR1 is SGHTA and CDR2 FQGNSA.

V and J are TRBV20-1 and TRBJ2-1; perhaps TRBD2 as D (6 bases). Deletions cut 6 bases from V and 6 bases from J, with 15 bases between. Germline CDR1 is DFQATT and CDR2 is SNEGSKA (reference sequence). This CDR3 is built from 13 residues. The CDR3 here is CSAPGVSGNEQFF. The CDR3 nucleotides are TGCAGTGCACCGGGAGTTTCAGGCAATGAGCAGTTCTTC.

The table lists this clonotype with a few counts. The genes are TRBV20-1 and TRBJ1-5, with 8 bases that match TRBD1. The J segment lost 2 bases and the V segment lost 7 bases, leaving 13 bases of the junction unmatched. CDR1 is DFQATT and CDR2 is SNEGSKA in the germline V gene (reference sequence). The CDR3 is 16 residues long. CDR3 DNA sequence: TGCAGTGTTTCATCGGACAGGGCCCAGGGCAATCAGCCCCAGCATTTT. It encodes CSVSSDRAQGNQPQHF.

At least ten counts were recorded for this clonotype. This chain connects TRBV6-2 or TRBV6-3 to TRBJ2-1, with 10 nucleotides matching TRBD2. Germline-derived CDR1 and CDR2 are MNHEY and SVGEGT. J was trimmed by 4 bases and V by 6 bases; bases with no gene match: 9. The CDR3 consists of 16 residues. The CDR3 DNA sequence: TGTGCCAGCAGCCCCGGACTAGCGGCTAGTTACAATGAGCAGTTCTTC. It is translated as CASSPGLAASYNEQFF.